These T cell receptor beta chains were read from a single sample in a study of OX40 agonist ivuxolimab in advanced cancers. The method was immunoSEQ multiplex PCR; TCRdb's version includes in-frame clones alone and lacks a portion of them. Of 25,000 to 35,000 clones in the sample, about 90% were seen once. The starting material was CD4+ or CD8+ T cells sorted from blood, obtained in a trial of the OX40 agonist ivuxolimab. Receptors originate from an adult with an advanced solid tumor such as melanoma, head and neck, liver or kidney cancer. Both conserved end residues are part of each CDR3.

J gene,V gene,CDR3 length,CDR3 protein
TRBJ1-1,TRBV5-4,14,CASSLGQGTTEAFF
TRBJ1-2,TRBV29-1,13,CSVDGTGVGGYTF
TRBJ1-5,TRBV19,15,CASSIWAGGNQPQHF
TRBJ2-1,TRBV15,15,CATSRRTGTSGSEVF
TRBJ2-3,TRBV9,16,CASSVGGSPNTDTQYF
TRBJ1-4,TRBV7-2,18,CASSLGWDRTPTNEKLFF
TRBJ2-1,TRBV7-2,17,CASSPRLLAGPYNEQFF
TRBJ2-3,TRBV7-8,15,CASSLGGGHGDTQYF
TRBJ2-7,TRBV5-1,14,CASSLKRESYEQYF
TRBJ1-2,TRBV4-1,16,CASSQDPGALNYGYTF
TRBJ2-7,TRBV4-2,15,CASSQVAEALSEQYF
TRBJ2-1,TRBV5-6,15,CASSLGPGTYNEQFF
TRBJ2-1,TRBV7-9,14,CASSLDTGWDEQFF
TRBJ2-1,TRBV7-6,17,CASSPSPNPVTYNEQFF
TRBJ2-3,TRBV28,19,CASSSDRVPQGPLTDTQYF
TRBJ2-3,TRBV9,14,CASSGKVDTDTQYF
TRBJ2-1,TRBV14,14,CASSPRDYRWEQFF
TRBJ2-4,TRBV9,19,CASSTGTANGLIAKNIQYF
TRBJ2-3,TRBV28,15,CASSGLAGVSGTQYF
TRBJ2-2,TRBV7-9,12,CASSTDTGELFF
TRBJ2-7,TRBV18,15,CASSLLDRSAGEQYF
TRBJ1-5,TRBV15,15,CATSLGQAFNQPQHF
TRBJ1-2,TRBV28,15,CASSLSTGGSYGYTF
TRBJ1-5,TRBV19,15,CASSIGAASNQPQHF
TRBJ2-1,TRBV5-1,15,CASSLGLAGFNEQFF
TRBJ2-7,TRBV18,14,CASSDKDRTYEQYF
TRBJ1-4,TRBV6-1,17,CASSETIDRGLNEKLFF
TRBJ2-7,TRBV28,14,CASQPGHGRYEQYF
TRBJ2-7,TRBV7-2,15,CASSPEWIWPYEQYF
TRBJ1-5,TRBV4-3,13,CASSQERNQPQHF
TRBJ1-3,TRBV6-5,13,CASSYQVGNTIYF
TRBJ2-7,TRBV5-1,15,CASSLAGGPGYEQYF
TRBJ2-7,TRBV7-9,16,CASSSLTSGKGYEQYF
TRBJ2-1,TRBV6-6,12,CASSYSGDEQFF
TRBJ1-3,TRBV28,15,CASRPRESSGNTIYF
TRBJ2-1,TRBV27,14,CASRPLAGGGEQFF
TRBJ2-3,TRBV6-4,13,CASRYPSSYTQYF
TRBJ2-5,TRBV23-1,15,CASSQRAGSQETQYF
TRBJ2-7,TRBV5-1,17,CASSLYPMDREVYEQYF
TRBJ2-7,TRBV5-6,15,CASSFWAQGYYEQYF
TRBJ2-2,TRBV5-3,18,CARSLADRGNHFTGELFF
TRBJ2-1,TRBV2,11,CASRGAHEQFF